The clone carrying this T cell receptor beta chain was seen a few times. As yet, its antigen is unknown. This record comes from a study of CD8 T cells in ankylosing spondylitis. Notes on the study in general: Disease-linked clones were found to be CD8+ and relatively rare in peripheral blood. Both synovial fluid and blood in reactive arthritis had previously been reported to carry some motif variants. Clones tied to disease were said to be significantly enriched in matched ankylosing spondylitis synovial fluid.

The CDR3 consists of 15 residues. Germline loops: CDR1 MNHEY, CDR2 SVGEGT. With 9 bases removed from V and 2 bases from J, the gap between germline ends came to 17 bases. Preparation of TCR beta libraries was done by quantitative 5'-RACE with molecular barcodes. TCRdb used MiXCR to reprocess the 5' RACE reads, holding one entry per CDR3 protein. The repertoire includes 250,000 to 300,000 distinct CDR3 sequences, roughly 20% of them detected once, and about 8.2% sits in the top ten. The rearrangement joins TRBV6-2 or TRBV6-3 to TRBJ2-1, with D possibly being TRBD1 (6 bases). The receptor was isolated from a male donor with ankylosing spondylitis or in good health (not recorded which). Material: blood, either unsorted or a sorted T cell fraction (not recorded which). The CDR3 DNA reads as TGTGCCAGTGGAGGAGGCAGGGGCGCCTACAATGAGCAGTTCTTC. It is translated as CASGGGRGAYNEQFF.